The rows below give T cell receptor beta chains drawn from one sample of a study of blood T cell repertoires in COVID-19. Assay used: immunoSEQ multiplex PCR; TCRdb lists only in-frame clones, some missing. Among 300,000 to 350,000 clones listed, roughly 89% were seen once. The sequencing sample was made of PBMCs or T cells enriched from blood (not recorded which). The receptor source for this set is a woman aged 18-29 years with acute COVID-19. CDR3s include the opening cysteine and the closing phenylalanine or tryptophan. A D gene is named only where the DNA matches it firmly. Clone size is given for some rows only: seen once, a few or many times, or a class if the clone is expanded.

abundance	v_gene	d_gene	j_gene	CDR3aa
.	TRBV19	TRBD1	TRBJ1-1	CASSSGGTGGERTEAFF
.	TRBV28	TRBD1	TRBJ1-2	CASSLSGTGGFWYGYTF
.	TRBV7-9	TRBD1	TRBJ1-1	CASSSRDRALNTEAFF
once	TRBV6-1	.	TRBJ1-2	CASSDTWANYGYTF
.	TRBV2	.	TRBJ1-2	CASSEQGYGYTF
.	TRBV30	.	TRBJ1-5	CAWSFGHNQPQHF
.	TRBV18	TRBD1	TRBJ1-2	CASSPGQGGYGYTF
.	TRBV6-6	.	TRBJ1-2	CASSYSSRLDGYTF
.	TRBV19	TRBD1	TRBJ1-6	CASSLRDRGHSNSPLHF
.	TRBV19	TRBD1	TRBJ2-7	CASSISGRGLYEQYF
.	TRBV29-1	.	TRBJ2-1	CSVAASSSPGGKQFF
.	TRBV29-1	.	TRBJ2-7	CSAAGSYEQYF
once	TRBV19	.	TRBJ1-2	CASRPRGFAYGYTF
.	TRBV19	.	TRBJ1-4	CASSPRVGEKLFF
.	TRBV5-4	.	TRBJ2-2	CASSRGGLLNTGELFF
.	TRBV28	.	TRBJ2-1	CASSLSDSGSYNEQFF
once	TRBV18	TRBD1	TRBJ1-2	CASSPGRGQNYGYTF
.	TRBV25-1	TRBD1	TRBJ1-1	CASITTGATEAFF
.	TRBV4-2	.	TRBJ1-2	CASSQDPRANYGYTF
.	TRBV29-1	TRBD1	TRBJ1-2	CSVGGRQGVNYGYTF
.	TRBV28	TRBD1	TRBJ1-4	CASSLRRQGKSTNEKLFF
.	TRBV5-1	.	TRBJ2-1	CASSDPRAAGNEQFF
.	TRBV6-1	.	TRBJ1-5	CASSEMLSNQPQHF
.	TRBV13	.	TRBJ1-1	CASSSRDKNTEAFF
.	TRBV7-9	TRBD1	TRBJ2-7	CASSLKVDRGIHEQYF
.	TRBV7-9	TRBD2	TRBJ2-4	CASSPLAGEVIQYF
.	TRBV5-5	TRBD1	TRBJ2-7	CASSFGTGGYEQYF
.	TRBV6-5	.	TRBJ2-7	CASSYGQPYEQYF
.	TRBV5-8	TRBD2	TRBJ2-5	CASSLVPKTGTRITETQYF
.	TRBV6-5	TRBD1	TRBJ1-5	CASSPTGNSNQPQHF
.	TRBV5-5	TRBD1	TRBJ1-2	CASSYNDRESYGYTF
.	TRBV10-3	.	TRBJ2-3	CAIAQGGTDTQYF
.	TRBV19	TRBD1	TRBJ2-7	CASSIRTGTYEQYF
.	TRBV7-9	.	TRBJ2-3	CASSGDFTDTQYF
.	TRBV30	.	TRBJ1-3	CAWSVTGPSGNTIYF
.	TRBV2	TRBD2	TRBJ2-6	CASRRDYTNVLTF
once	TRBV28	TRBD1	TRBJ1-1	CASSFQSGQGVTEAFF
.	TRBV5-1	TRBD2	TRBJ2-3	CASSLEGLAVTDTQYF
.	TRBV6-5	TRBD1	TRBJ1-2	CASSSRDRGGYTF
.	TRBV28	.	TRBJ1-2	CASRARENYGYTF
.	TRBV9	TRBD1	TRBJ1-1	CASSLRGDYRGGTEAFF
.	TRBV28	.	TRBJ2-5	CASSLVIQANGQETQYF
.	TRBV9	.	TRBJ2-7	CASSAGVSSYEQYF